The 5 T cell receptor beta chains below come from one sample, sequenced in a study of OX40 agonist ivuxolimab in advanced cancers. Produced via immunoSEQ multiplex PCR; TCRdb's table is partial and in-frame only. This table holds under 85,000 clones, 85% found once. The sequencing here drew on CD4+ or CD8+ T cells sorted from blood, taken in a trial of the OX40 agonist ivuxolimab. Source of these receptors: an adult with an advanced solid tumor such as melanoma, head and neck, liver or kidney cancer.

The rearrangement joins TRBV25-1 to TRBJ2-3; no definite D call. From germline, CDR1 is MGHDK and CDR2 SYGVNS. The CDR3 length is 11 residues. V lost 5 bases and J 5 bases, leaving 5 bases between the germline ends. CDR3 in amino acids: CASSRGDTQYF. In nucleotides, the CDR3 is TGTGCCAGCAGTCGCGGAGATACGCAGTATTTT. The full variable domain, rest sourced from reference TRBV25-1 and TRBJ2-3, is EADIYQTPRYLVIGTGKKITLECSQTMGHDKMYWYQQDPGMELHLIHYSYGVNSTEKGDLSSESTVSRIRTEHFPLTLESARPSHTSQYLCASSRGDTQYFGPGTRLTVL.

V is TRBV6-1 and J is TRBJ1-2; D may be TRBD1 (5 bases). Germline values: CDR1 MNHNS, CDR2 SASEGT. The V end lost 6 bases, the J end lost 5 bases, and 19 bases lay between the germline ends. This CDR3 contains 15 residues. The CDR3 protein is CASRAQPDTAYGYTF. CDR3 in DNA: TGTGCCAGCAGGGCCCAACCGGACACAGCTTATGGCTACACCTTC.

CDR3 sequence reads: CASSYQGLAGQETQYF. CDR3 in DNA: TGTGCCAGCAGCTATCAGGGACTAGCGGGCCAAGAGACCCAGTACTTC. This chain links TRBV5-8 with TRBJ2-5; the match to TRBD2 covers 12 bases. Germline CDR1 and CDR2: SGHTS and YDEGEE. With 3 bases clipped from V and 1 base from J, the junction kept 4 bases outside the gene matches. The CDR3 sequence is 16 residues long.

This CDR3 is CAIGFREQGAKDTQYF. The CDR3 region has the DNA TGTGCCATCGGTTTCCGGGAACAGGGGGCTAAAGATACGCAGTATTTT. The J gene is TRBJ2-3, the V gene TRBV10-3; 9 positions agree with TRBD1. The J segment lost 5 bases and the V segment lost 8 bases, leaving 14 bases of the junction unmatched. CDR1 and CDR2 from the germline V gene are ENHRY and SYGVKD. This CDR3 comprises 16 residues.

This chain links TRBV7-9 with TRBJ2-3; perhaps TRBD2 as D (7 bases). Deletions cut 4 bases from V and 1 base from J, with 12 bases between. The germline CDR1 and CDR2 sequences are SEHNR and FQNEAQ (reference sequence). This CDR3 is built from 15 residues. The CDR3 DNA reads TGTGCCAGCAGCTACCCGGGGGGCCGCACAGATACGCAGTATTTT. Amino acids: CASSYPGGRTDTQYF. Full variable domain (rest looked up from reference TRBV7-9 and TRBJ2-3): DTGVSQNPRHKITKRGQNVTFRCDPISEHNRLYWYRQTLGQGPEFLTYFQNEAQLEKSRLLSDRFSAERPKGSFSTLEIQRTEQGDSAMYLCASSYPGGRTDTQYFGPGTRLTVL.